This TCR beta chain was sequenced in a study of identical twins. Study-wide points: Within twin pairs, the out-of-frame alpha sequences they shared showed excess low generation probability. The conclusions drew on cross-sectional statistical analysis instead of tracking the same donors.

There were only healthy Caucasians among the donors. A universal primer site came from template switching; cDNA carried unique molecular identifiers. TCRdb processed the 5' RACE reads anew with MiXCR; each CDR3 protein has one entry. The sample lists roughly 630,000 distinct CDR3 sequences; under 8.5% were seen once. As for this clonotype: The antigen is undetermined.

The CDR3 totals 14 residues. Germline V gene sequence: CDR1 MNHNS, CDR2 SASEGT. V dropped 5 bases and J dropped 1; count of bases not matched to a gene: 4. Separately, the same data were catalogued under a study of yellow fever vaccine responses in identical twins.

The chain recombines TRBV6-1 with TRBJ2-7; 8 bases match TRBD1. This TCR was recovered from a woman aged 18-30 years in good health. The sequencing input was PBMCs. CDR3 DNA sequence: TGTGCCAGCAGTAACGACAGGGGTTCCTACGAGCAGTACGTC. This translates into CASSNDRGSYEQYV.